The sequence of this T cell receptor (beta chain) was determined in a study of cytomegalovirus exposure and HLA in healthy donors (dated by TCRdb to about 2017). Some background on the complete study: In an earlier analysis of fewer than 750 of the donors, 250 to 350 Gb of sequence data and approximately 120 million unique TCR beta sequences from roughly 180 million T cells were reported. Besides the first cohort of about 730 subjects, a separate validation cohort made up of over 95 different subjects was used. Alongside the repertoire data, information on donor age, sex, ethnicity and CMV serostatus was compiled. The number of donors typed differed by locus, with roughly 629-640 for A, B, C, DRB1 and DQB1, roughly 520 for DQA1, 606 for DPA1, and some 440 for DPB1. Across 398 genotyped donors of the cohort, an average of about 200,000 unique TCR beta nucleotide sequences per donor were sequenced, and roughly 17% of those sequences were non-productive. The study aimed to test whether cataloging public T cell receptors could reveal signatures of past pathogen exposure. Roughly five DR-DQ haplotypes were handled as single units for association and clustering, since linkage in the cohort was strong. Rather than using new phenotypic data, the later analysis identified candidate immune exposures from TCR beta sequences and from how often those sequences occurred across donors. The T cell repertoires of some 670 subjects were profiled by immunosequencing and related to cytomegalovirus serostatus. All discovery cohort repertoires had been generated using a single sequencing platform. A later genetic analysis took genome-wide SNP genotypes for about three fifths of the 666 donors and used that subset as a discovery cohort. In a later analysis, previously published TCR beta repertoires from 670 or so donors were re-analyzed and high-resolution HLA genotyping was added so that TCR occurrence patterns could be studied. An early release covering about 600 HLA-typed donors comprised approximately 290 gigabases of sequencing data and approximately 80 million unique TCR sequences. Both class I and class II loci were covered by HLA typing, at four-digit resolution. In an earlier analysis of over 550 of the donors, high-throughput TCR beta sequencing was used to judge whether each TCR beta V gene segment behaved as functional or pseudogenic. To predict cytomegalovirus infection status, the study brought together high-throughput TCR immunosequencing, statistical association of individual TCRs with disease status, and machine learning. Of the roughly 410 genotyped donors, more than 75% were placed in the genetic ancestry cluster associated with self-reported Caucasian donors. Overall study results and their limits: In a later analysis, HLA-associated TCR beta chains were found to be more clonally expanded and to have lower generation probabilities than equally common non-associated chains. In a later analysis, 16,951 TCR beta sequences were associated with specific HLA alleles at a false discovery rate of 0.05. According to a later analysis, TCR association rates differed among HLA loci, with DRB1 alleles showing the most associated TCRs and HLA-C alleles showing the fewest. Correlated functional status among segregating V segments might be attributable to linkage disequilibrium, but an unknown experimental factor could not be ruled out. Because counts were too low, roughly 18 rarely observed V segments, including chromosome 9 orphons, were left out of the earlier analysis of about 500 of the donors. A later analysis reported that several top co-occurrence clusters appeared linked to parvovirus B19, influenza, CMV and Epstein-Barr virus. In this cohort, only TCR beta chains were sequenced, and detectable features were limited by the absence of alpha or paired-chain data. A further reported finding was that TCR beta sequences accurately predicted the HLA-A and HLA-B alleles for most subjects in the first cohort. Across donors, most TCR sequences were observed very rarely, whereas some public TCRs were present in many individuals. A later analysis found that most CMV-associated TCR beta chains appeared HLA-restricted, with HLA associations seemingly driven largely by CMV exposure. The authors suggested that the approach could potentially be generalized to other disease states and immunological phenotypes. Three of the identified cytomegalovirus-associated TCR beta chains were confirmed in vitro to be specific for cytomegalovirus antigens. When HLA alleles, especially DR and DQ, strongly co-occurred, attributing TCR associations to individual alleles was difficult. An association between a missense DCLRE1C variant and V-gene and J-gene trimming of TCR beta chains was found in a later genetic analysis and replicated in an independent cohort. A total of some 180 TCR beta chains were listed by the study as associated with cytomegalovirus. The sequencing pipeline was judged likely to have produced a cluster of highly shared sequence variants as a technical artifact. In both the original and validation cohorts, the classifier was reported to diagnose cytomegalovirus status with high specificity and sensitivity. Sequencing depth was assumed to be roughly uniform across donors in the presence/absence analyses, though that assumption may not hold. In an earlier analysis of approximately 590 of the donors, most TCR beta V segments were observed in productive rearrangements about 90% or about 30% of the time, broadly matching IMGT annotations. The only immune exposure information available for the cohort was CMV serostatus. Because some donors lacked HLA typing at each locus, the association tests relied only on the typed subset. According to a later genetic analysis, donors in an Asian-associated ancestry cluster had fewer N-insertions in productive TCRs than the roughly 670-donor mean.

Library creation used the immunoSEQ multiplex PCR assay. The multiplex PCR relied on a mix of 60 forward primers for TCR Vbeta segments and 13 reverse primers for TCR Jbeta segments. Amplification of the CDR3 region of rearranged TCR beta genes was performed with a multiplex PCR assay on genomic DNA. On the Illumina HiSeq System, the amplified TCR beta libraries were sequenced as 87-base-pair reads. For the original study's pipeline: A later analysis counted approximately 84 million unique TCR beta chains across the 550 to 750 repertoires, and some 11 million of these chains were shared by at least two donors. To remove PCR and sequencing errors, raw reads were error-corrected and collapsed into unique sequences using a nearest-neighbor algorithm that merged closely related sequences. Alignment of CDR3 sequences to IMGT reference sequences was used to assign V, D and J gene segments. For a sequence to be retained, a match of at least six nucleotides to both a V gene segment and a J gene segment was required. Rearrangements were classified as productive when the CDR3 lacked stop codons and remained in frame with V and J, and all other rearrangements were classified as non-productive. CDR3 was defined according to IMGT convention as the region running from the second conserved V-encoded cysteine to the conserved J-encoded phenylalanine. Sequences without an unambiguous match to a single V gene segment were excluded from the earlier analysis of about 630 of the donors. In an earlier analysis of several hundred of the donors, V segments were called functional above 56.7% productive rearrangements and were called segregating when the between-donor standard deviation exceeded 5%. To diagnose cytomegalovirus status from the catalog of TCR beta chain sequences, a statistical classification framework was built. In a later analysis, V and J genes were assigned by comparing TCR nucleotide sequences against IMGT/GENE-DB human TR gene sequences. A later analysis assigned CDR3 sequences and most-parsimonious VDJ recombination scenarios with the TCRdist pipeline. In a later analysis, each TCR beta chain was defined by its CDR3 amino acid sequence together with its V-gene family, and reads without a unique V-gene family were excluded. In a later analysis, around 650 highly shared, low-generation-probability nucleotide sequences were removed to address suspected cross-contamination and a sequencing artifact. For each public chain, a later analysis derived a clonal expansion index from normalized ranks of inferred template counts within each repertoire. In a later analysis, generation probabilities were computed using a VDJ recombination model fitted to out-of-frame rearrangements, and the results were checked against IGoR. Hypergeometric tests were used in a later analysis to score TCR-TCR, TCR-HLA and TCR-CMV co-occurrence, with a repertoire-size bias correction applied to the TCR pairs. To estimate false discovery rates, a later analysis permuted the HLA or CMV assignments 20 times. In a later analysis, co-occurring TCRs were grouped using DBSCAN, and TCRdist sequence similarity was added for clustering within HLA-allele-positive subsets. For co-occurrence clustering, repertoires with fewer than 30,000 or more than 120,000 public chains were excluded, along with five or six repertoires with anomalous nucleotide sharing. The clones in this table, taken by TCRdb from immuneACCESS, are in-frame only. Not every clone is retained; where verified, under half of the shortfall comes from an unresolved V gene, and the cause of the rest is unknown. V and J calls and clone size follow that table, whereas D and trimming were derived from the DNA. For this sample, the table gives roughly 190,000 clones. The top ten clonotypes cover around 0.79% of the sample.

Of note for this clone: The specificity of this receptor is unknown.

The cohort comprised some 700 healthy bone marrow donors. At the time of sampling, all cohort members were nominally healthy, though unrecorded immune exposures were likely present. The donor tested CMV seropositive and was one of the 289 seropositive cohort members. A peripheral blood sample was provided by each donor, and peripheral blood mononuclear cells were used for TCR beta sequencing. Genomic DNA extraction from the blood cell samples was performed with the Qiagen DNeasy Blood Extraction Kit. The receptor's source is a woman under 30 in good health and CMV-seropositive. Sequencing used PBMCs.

The CDR3 sequence is CAISEGANGIGGGYTF. The DNA reads as follows: TGTGCCATCAGTGAGGGAGCCAATGGAATTGGAGGTGGCTACACCTTC. The sequence is built from TRBV10-3 and TRBJ1-2, with the D gene uncertain. The germline ends are 20 bases apart after V is trimmed by 2 bases and J by 7 bases. Including the terminal cysteine and phenylalanine, the CDR3 comprises 16 residues. Just CDR3 DNA is preserved here, 48 bases in frame from base 1. CDR1 and CDR2, per the germline V gene, are ENHRY and SYGVKD.